The 18 T cell receptor beta chains reported below all come from one sample, sequenced in a study of post-analysis software for immune sequencing data. Findings and caveats of the study: Several TRBV segments, TRBV5-6, TRBV5-1 and TRBV20-1 among them, were found more frequent in patients than controls.

The authors incorporated unique molecular identifiers into the TCR beta cDNA libraries. TCRdb used MiXCR to reprocess the PCR reads, holding one entry per CDR3 protein. This sample carries roughly 200,000 distinct CDR3 sequences, approximately 30% of them seen once, and the ten largest clones take 3% to 4%. These receptors' antigens are unknown. The source material was blood. Every receptor here comes from a girl aged 2-17 years with multiple sclerosis.

About this clonotype: This may be a read error, as it is one base from a much larger clone. For the CDR3, the DNA is TGTGCCAACAGCTCTCGGGCCACCAGGGTAGACATTCAGTACTTC. Its protein product is CANSSRATRVDIQYF. This chain connects TRBV5-6 to TRBJ2-4; maybe TRBD1 (5 bases). The CDR3 contains 15 residues. Germline-derived CDR1 and CDR2 are SGHDT and YYEEEE.

This clonotype was counted once. This chain uses TRBV7-9 with TRBJ1-1, with 7 bases that match TRBD1. Trimming at V came to 4 bases and at J to 4 bases, leaving 12 bases not matched to a gene. Germline CDR1 and CDR2: SEHNR and FQNEAQ (reference sequence). The length of the CDR3 is 16 residues. In DNA form, the CDR3 reads TGTGCCAGCAGCTCCGGGGGGGCAGGGGGTACCACTGAAGCTTTCTTT. Its translation is CASSSGGAGGTTEAFF.

Comment on this clonotype: In this CDR3 the conserved last residue, phenylalanine or tryptophan, is missing, so a read error is likely. The chain couples TRBV7-2 to TRBJ2-4; perhaps TRBD2 as D (5 bases). TRBJ2-7 matches the DNA end more closely, so the J call is doubtful. The germline V gene has CDR1 SGHTA and CDR2 FQGNSA. The CDR3 has 13 amino acids. The DNA for the CDR3 is TGTGCCAGCAGCCGAACTAGGGACTACGAGCAGTACCTC. Translating gives CASSRTRDYEQYL.

This clonotype was counted ten times or more. The chain recombines TRBV29-1 with TRBJ2-7; D unclear. The germline V gene has CDR1 SQVTM and CDR2 ANQGSEA. The CDR3 sequence is 11 residues long. V was cut by 7 bases and J by 6 bases, with 13 bases left in between. DNA for the CDR3: TGCAGCGGTACCCAGAGTCTCGAGCAGTACTTC. The encoded protein is CSGTQSLEQYF.

V and J are TRBV6-2 or TRBV6-3 and TRBJ1-1; 8 nucleotides align to TRBD1. The CDR3 sequence is 17 residues long. Germline V CDR1 and CDR2: MNHEY, SVGEGT. V trimming: 5 bases; J trimming: 0 bases; junction bases outside the gene matches: 11. The CDR3 here is CASSHGQGLMVNTEAFF. The CDR3 nucleotides read TGTGCCAGCAGTCATGGACAGGGTTTAATGGTGAACACTGAAGCTTTCTTT.

This clonotype occurred a few times. The rearrangement links TRBV2 to TRBJ2-3; D not resolved. Germline lookup yields CDR1 SNHLY and CDR2 FYNNEI. The length of the CDR3 is 13 residues. V was cut by 4 bases and J by 2 bases, with 7 bases left in between. Here the CDR3 DNA reads TGTGCCAGCAGTGGTGGGAACACAGATACGCAGTATTTT. Translating it yields CASSGGNTDTQYF.

This clonotype came up many times. The chain recombines TRBV3-1 with TRBJ2-7; D remains ambiguous. CDR1 and CDR2 from the germline V gene are LGHDT and YNNKEL (reference sequence). This CDR3 has 12 residues. Trimming cost V 0 bases and J 7 bases, with 7 bases left between them. CDR3 region: CASSQDVREQYF. For the CDR3, the DNA is TGTGCCAGCAGCCAAGATGTGCGGGAGCAGTACTTC.

This clonotype was counted a few times. The CDR3 region has the DNA TGTGCCAGCACCCCGGGACTAGCGCTCAACGAGCAGTACTTC. This gives the protein CASTPGLALNEQYF. The rearrangement joins TRBV2 to TRBJ2-7; 10 bases line up with TRBD2. The ends lost 7 bases at V and 5 bases at J; junction bases unmatched: 8. There are 14 residues in the CDR3. Germline CDR1 and CDR2: SNHLY and FYNNEI.

The genes are TRBV2 and TRBJ1-5, with TRBD1 as a possible D gene (6 bases). Germline CDR1 and CDR2: SNHLY and FYNNEI. This CDR3 has 15 amino acids. The V end was cut by 2 bases, the J end by 1 base, with 9 bases between. The DNA of the CDR3 is TGTGCCAGCAGTGAAAGGCAGGGGAGCAATCAGCCCCAGCATTTT. It yields the protein CASSERQGSNQPQHF.

This clonotype has ten or more counts. V and J are TRBV5-1 and TRBJ2-7, with 12 positions matching TRBD2. CDR3 size: 15 residues. V shed 8 bases, J shed 4 bases, and the junction held 10 bases outside the gene matches. Germline V gene sequence: CDR1 SGHRS, CDR2 YFSETQ. CDR3 sequence: CASSMTSGSMYEQYF. CDR3 nucleotides: TGCGCCAGTAGCATGACTAGCGGGAGTATGTACGAGCAGTACTTC.

Worth noting for this clonotype: Relative to the germline gene, one junction end is altered; a read error may explain this. This chain links TRBV5-1 with TRBJ1-2; the D is unclear. Per the germline V gene, CDR1 is SGHRS and CDR2 is YFSETQ. This CDR3 has 13 amino acids. Written as DNA, the CDR3 is TGCGCCAGCAGCTTGGAAGCTTCCTATGGCCACACCTTC. It encodes CASSLEASYGHTF. Combining the CDR3 with reference TRBV5-1 and TRBJ1-2 gives the whole variable domain KAGVTQTPRYLIKTRGQQVTLSCSPISGHRSVSWYQQTPGQGLQFLFEYFSETQRNKGNFPGRFSGRQFSNSRSEMNVSTLELGDSALYLCASSLEASYGHTFGSGTRLTVV.

The sample holds a few counts of this clonotype. The V and J genes are TRBV19 and TRBJ2-7; 10 bases are a match to TRBD2. There are 14 residues in the CDR3. CDR1 LNHDA and CDR2 SQIVND come from the germline V gene (reference sequence). Germline trimming cut 6 bases from V and 3 bases from J; bases unmatched to any gene: 5. The CDR3 spells CASRPSGSLYEQYF. CDR3 DNA: TGTGCCAGTAGACCTAGCGGGAGTCTCTACGAGCAGTACTTC.

In its sample, this clonotype was seen many times. This chain links TRBV29-1 with TRBJ1-1; D ambiguous. Trimming cost V 4 bases and J 6 bases, with 15 bases left between them. Looked up from germline, CDR1 is SQVTM and CDR2 is ANQGSEA. The CDR3 is 13 amino acids. CDR3 DNA sequence: TGCAGCGTTGGGGAGGGAGCGAGCGCTGAAGCTTTCTTT. It codes for CSVGEGASAEAFF.

This clonotype has more than one count but fewer than ten. The chain combines TRBV24-1 with TRBJ1-1; 9 bases line up with TRBD1. The length of the CDR3 is 13 residues. CDR1 is KGHDR, CDR2 SFDVKD, per germline. With 9 bases clipped from V and 4 bases from J, the junction kept 5 bases outside the gene matches. The CDR3 DNA is TGTGCCACCCATGGGACAGGGCCCACTGAAGCTTTCTTT. Translated, it gives CATHGTGPTEAFF.

This clonotype was detected only a few times. The gene calls are TRBV4-1 and TRBJ2-1; tentatively, D is TRBD2 (6 bases). From germline, CDR1 is MGHRA and CDR2 YSYEKL. The CDR3 is made up of 17 amino acids. Trimming took off 0 bases at V and 0 bases at J, with 12 bases between the two ends. As DNA, the CDR3 is TGCGCCAGCAGCCAAGATCCGAGACTAGGCTCCTACAATGAGCAGTTCTTC. It is translated as CASSQDPRLGSYNEQFF.

Concerning this clonotype: This could be a read error, since a much larger clone is one nucleotide away. The chain recombines TRBV4-1 with TRBJ2-3; 8 bases line up with TRBD2. This CDR3 has 15 residues. In germline, CDR1 is MGHRA, CDR2 YSYEKL. V dropped 5 bases and J dropped 6; count of bases not matched to a gene: 10. CDR3: CASSARAGVSDTQYF. CDR3 bases: TGCGCCAGCAGCGCACGAGCGGGGGTGTCGGATACGCAGTATTTT.

This sequence joins TRBV15 and TRBJ1-2; D gene ambiguous. CDR1 is LNHNV, CDR2 YYDKDF, per germline (reference sequence). The CDR3 covers 17 residues. V lost 6 bases to trimming and J lost 0 bases, with 20 bases between them. The CDR3 sequence: CATSWDQRRKPNYGYTF. DNA for the CDR3: TGTGCCACCAGTTGGGATCAGAGAAGGAAGCCTAACTATGGCTACACCTTC.

J is TRBJ1-1 and V is TRBV18; D possibly corresponds to TRBD1 (5 bases). With 1 base removed from V and 6 bases from J, the gap between germline ends came to 30 bases. Germline CDR1 KGHSH, CDR2 LQKENI. This CDR3 is built from 20 residues. CDR3 sequence reads: CASSPRPQRQSGHGVPEAFF. The CDR3 nucleotides read TGTGCCAGCTCACCACGCCCACAAAGACAATCAGGGCACGGAGTTCCTGAAGCTTTCTTT.